What follows is one T cell receptor (beta chain) and its context. Its antigen is currently unknown. Trimming cost V 3 bases and J 0 bases, with 11 bases left between them. The germline V gene encodes CDR1 KGHSH and CDR2 LQKENI. CDR3 size: 15 residues. Measured with immunoSEQ multiplex PCR; TCRdb has only the in-frame clones, and not every one. The repertoire holds some 1,400,000 clones, with more than 95% as singletons. The data were taken from a study of shared clonotypes between healthy human individuals. Broader study findings: Shared clonotypes: approximately 4.5% naive CD4, around 3.5% naive CD8, roughly 2.2% memory CD4, around 0.4% memory CD8.

The chain has TRBV18 and TRBJ2-5; no firm D call. The receptor was derived from a man aged 25-45 years in good health. The sequenced material came from naive CD4+ T cells sorted from blood. Subset: CD45RA+ positively selected. DNA for the CDR3: TGTGCCAGCTCACCTCGGGTCCTGTACCAAGAGACCCAGTACTTC. Its protein is CASSPRVLYQETQYF.